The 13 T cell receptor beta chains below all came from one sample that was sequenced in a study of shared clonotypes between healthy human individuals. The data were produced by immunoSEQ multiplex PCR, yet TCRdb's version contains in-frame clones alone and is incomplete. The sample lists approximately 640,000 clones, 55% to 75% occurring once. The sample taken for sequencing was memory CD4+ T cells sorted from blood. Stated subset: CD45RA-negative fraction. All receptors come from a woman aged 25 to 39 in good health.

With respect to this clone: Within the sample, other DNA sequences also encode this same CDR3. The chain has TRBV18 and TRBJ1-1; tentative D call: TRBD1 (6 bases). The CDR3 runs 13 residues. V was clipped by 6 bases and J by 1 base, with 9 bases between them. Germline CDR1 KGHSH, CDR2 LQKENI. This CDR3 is CASSSDRNTEAFF. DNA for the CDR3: TGTGCCAGCTCCTCGGACAGGAACACTGAAGCTTTCTTT. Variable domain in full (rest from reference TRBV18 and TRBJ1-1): NAGVMQNPRHLVRRRGQEARLRCSPMKGHSHVYWYRQLPEEGLKFMVYLQKENIIDESGMPKERFSAEFPKEGPSILRIQQVVRGDSAAYFCASSSDRNTEAFFGQGTRLTVV.

This CDR3 reads CASSLRGENQPQHF. The CDR3 nucleotides are TGTGCCAGCAGTCTGCGGGGTGAAAATCAGCCCCAGCATTTT. V is TRBV28 and J is TRBJ1-5; D unresolved. Germline V gene sequence: CDR1 MDHEN, CDR2 SYDVKM. V gave up 5 bases and J gave up 4 bases, with 12 bases separating them. This CDR3 is built from 14 residues.

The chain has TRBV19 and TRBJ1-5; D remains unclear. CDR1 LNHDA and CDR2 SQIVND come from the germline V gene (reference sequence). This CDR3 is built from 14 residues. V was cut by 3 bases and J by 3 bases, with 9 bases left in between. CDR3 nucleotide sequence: TGTGCCAGTAGTATCCGCAGGAACAATCAGCCCCAGCATTTT. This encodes CASSIRRNNQPQHF.

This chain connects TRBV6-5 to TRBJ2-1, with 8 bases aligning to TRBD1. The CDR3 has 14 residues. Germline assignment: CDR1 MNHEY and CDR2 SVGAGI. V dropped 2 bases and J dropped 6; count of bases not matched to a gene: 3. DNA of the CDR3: TGTGCCAGCAGTTACGACAGGGGAGGCAATGAGCAGTTCTTC. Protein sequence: CASSYDRGGNEQFF.

CDR3 DNA: TGTGCCAGTAGTATACAGGGGCGGAGCACCGGGGAGCTGTTTTTT. Its protein is CASSIQGRSTGELFF. The chain links TRBV19 to TRBJ2-2; TRBD1 is a possible D gene (6 bases). Germline CDR1 LNHDA, CDR2 SQIVND (reference sequence). The germline V and J ends were trimmed by 2 bases and 4 bases, with 11 bases remaining between them. This CDR3 comprises 15 residues.

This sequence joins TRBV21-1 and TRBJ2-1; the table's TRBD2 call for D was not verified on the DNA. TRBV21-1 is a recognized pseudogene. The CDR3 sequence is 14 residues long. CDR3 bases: TGTGCCAGCAGCAAGGCCCCCGAGGGCAATGAGCAGTTCTTC. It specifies CASSKAPEGNEQFF.

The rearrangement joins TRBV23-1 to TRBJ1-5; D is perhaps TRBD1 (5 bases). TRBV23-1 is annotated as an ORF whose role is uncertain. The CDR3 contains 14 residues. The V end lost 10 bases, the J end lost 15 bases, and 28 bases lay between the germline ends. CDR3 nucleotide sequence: TGCGCCACAATAACGGACATCCTAGGCGGTCAGCCGCATTTT. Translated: CATITDILGGQPHF.

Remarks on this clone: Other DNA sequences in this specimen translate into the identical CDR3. CDR3 nucleotide sequence: TGTGCCAGCAGCTTAGGCGGCTCGCGGGAGACCCAGTACTTC. It is translated as CASSLGGSRETQYF. The gene calls are TRBV7-6 and TRBJ2-5; D ambiguous. The CDR3 has 14 amino acids. Germline V lookup: CDR1 SGHVS, CDR2 FNYEAQ. Trimming shortened V by 1 base and J by 5 bases, and 11 bases separated the two germline ends. Filled out from reference TRBV7-6 and TRBJ2-5, the complete variable domain reads GAGVSQSPRYKVTKRGQDVALRCDPISGHVSLYWYRQALGQGPEFLTYFNYEAQQDKSGLPNDRFSAERPEGSISTLTIQRTEQRDSAMYRCASSLGGSRETQYFGPGTRLLVL.

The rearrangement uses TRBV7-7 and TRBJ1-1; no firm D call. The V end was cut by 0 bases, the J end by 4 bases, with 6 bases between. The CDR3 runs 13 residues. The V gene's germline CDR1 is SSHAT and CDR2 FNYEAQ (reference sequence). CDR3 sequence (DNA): TGTGCCAGCAGCTTAGCGCTTGGCACTGAAGCTTTCTTT. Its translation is CASSLALGTEAFF.

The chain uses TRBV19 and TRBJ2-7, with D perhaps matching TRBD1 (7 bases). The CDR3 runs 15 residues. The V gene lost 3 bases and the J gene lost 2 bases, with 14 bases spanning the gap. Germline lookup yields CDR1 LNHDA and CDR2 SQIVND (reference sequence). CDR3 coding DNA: TGTGCCAGTAGTATTTCAGCAGGGGGGACCTACGAGCAGTACTTC. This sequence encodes CASSISAGGTYEQYF.

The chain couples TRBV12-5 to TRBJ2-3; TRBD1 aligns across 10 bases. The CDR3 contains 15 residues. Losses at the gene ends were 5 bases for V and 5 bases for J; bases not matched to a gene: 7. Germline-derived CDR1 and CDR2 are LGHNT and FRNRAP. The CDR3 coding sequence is TGTGCTAGTGGTCTTCCGGGACAGGGGATAGATACGCAGTATTTT. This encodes CASGLPGQGIDTQYF. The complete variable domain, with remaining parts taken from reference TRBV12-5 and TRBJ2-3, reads DARVTQTPRHKVTEMGQEVTMRCQPILGHNTVFWYRQTMMQGLELLAYFRNRAPLDDSGMPKDRFSAEMPDATLATLKIQPSEPRDSAVYFCASGLPGQGIDTQYFGPGTRLTVL.

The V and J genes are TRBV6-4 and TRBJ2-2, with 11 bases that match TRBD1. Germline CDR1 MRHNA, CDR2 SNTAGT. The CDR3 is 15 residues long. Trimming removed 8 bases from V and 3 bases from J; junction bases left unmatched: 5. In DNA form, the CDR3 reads TGTGCCAGCCGGCCGGGACAGGGGGACACCGGGGAGCTGTTTTTT. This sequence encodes CASRPGQGDTGELFF.

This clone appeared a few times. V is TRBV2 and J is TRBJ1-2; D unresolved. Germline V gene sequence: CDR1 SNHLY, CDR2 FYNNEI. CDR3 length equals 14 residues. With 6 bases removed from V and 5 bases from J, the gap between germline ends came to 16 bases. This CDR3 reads CASREDGGVYGYTF. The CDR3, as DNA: TGTGCCAGCAGGGAGGACGGTGGAGTATATGGCTACACCTTC.